This TCR beta chain was captured in a study of OX40 agonist ivuxolimab in advanced cancers. Study at large: Two cutaneous melanoma patients and one hepatocellular carcinoma patient, three in all, had partial responses.

Germline V gene data show CDR1 as WSHSY and CDR2 as SAAADI. The length of the CDR3 is 15 residues. With 2 bases removed from V and 1 base from J, the gap between germline ends came to 12 bases. The data were produced by immunoSEQ multiplex PCR, yet TCRdb's version contains in-frame clones alone and is incomplete. The table records about 75,000 clones, 85% to 90% of them present only once. This specimen was CD4+ or CD8+ T cells sorted from blood, taken in a trial of the OX40 agonist ivuxolimab. This sequence was found in an adult with an advanced solid tumor such as melanoma, head and neck, liver or kidney cancer. The chain combines TRBV10-2 with TRBJ2-7; possible D gene TRBD1, 5 bases. CDR3 in amino acids: CASSEQARASYEQYF. The CDR3 DNA sequence: TGCGCCAGCAGTGAGCAAGCCAGGGCGTCCTACGAGCAGTACTTC.